The 17 T cell receptor beta chains listed next were all sequenced from one sample in a study of response to subunit inactivated influenza vaccine. TCRdb re-analysed the RT-PCR reads in MiXCR, keeping a single row per CDR3 protein. The data show about 190,000 distinct CDR3 sequences, around 14% seen once. Source: CD8+ T cells sorted from PBMCs, taken roughly 5 days after vaccination. These TCRs come from a man in his fifties or sixties who received an inactivated influenza vaccine.

Only a few counts were recorded for this clonotype. The V call is TRBV7-9, the J call TRBJ2-2, with unresolved D. Germline V lookup: CDR1 SEHNR, CDR2 FQNEAQ (reference sequence). The V and J ends lost 4 bases and 6 bases respectively, with 6 bases between them. This CDR3 region has 12 residues. The CDR3 DNA reads TGTGCCAGCAGCTCCCCGCCCGGGGAGCTGTTTTTT. It translates to CASSSPPGELFF.

This clonotype was found a few times. The chain links TRBV4-1 to TRBJ1-2; tentative D call: TRBD1 (6 bases). The CDR3 extends over 14 amino acids. Germline-derived CDR1 and CDR2 are MGHRA and YSYEKL. V was clipped by 1 base and J by 4 bases, with 10 bases between them. The CDR3 is CASSQVSGAYGYTF. The CDR3 nucleotides are TGCGCCAGCAGCCAAGTCTCAGGGGCCTATGGCTACACCTTC.

In the case of this clonotype: An end of the junction does not agree with germline; a read error may underlie this. The chain employs TRBV20-1 and TRBJ2-5; 7 nucleotides align to TRBD2. Germline CDR1 is DFQATT and CDR2 is SNEGSKA (reference sequence). This CDR3 has 17 amino acids. This chain's CDR3 is CCARPAGVWMVEETQYF. The DNA of the CDR3 is TGCTGTGCTAGACCGGCGGGAGTGTGGATGGTAGAAGAGACCCAGTACTTC.

This clonotype was detected once. This chain links TRBV5-6 with TRBJ2-7, with no clear D. The CDR3 runs to 13 residues. The germline V gene has CDR1 SGHDT and CDR2 YYEEEE. Trimming left V 4 bases short and J 3 bases short, with 11 bases between. CDR3 coding DNA: TGTGCCAGCAGCAACGGACCGAACTACGAGCAGTACTTC. Its protein is CASSNGPNYEQYF. Together with reference TRBV5-6 and TRBJ2-7, the CDR3 gives the full variable domain: DAGVTQSPTHLIKTRGQQVTLRCSPKSGHDTVSWYQQALGQGPQFIFQYYEEEERQRGNFPDRFSGHQFPNYSSELNVNALLLGDSALYLCASSNGPNYEQYFGPGTRLTVT.

The genes are TRBV6-2 or TRBV6-3 and TRBJ2-1; 10 nucleotides agree with TRBD1. The CDR3 loop spans 15 amino acids. Germline values: CDR1 MNHEY, CDR2 SVGEGT. The junction had 5 bases not matched to a gene; V was cut back by 5 bases and J by 4 bases. CDR3 region: CASSRRQGAYNEQFF. In DNA form, the CDR3 reads TGTGCCAGCAGTCGACGACAGGGGGCTTACAATGAGCAGTTCTTC.

The chain combines TRBV7-9 with TRBJ2-2, with no clear D. The CDR3 is 15 residues long. Germline values: CDR1 SEHNR, CDR2 FQNEAQ (reference sequence). The germline V and J ends were trimmed by 3 bases and 4 bases, with 12 bases remaining between them. DNA of the CDR3: TGTGCCAGCAGCTTCAGTATCACGGCCACCGGGGAGCTGTTTTTT. This gives the protein CASSFSITATGELFF. Looking up the rest from reference TRBV7-9 and TRBJ2-2 gives the full variable domain: DTGVSQNPRHKITKRGQNVTFRCDPISEHNRLYWYRQTLGQGPEFLTYFQNEAQLEKSRLLSDRFSAERPKGSFSTLEIQRTEQGDSAMYLCASSFSITATGELFFGEGSRLTVL.

This clonotype appeared a few times. The chain is built from TRBV30 and TRBJ1-3; D is perhaps TRBD1 (5 bases). There are 11 residues in the CDR3. With 4 bases removed from V and 8 bases from J, the gap between germline ends came to 9 bases. The germline V gene encodes CDR1 GTSNPN and CDR2 SVGIG (reference sequence). The chain's CDR3 is CAWTGGDTIYF. CDR3 DNA sequence: TGTGCCTGGACCGGGGGTGACACCATATATTTT. The full variable domain, its missing parts supplied by reference TRBV30 and TRBJ1-3, is SQTIHQWPATLVQPVGSPLSLECTVEGTSNPNLYWYRQAAGRGLQLLFYSVGIGQISSEVPQNLSASRPQDRQFILSSKKLLLSDSGFYLCAWTGGDTIYFGEGSWLTVV.

V gene TRBV10-2 combines with J gene TRBJ2-1, with 11 bases aligning to TRBD2. The germline CDR1 and CDR2 sequences are WSHSY and SAAADI. The CDR3 runs to 15 residues. The V segment lost 8 bases and the J segment 6 bases; nucleotides outside the gene matches: 9. The CDR3 nucleotides read TGCGCCAGCGGTCTTCCGGGACTAGCGGCCAATGAGCAGTTCTTC. Translated: CASGLPGLAANEQFF.

Points on this clonotype: The germline gene is not matched at one end of the junction; a read error may be the cause. The rearrangement links TRBV12-3 or TRBV12-4 to TRBJ2-5; 13 bases fit TRBD2. The CDR3 sequence is 17 residues long. The CDR3: CGSSPGTSGAYQETQYF. CDR3 coding DNA: TGTGGCAGCAGTCCCGGGACTAGCGGGGCGTACCAAGAGACCCAGTACTTC.

The chain combines TRBV6-4 with TRBJ2-7, with 7 bases lining up with TRBD1. Germline V gene sequence: CDR1 MRHNA, CDR2 SNTAGT. The ends lost 1 base at V and 2 bases at J; junction bases unmatched: 8. The CDR3 extends over 16 amino acids. The CDR3 DNA follows: TGTGCCAGCAGTGACTGTGACTGGGACAGACCCTACGAGCAGTACTTC. It codes for CASSDCDWDRPYEQYF.

The rearrangement uses TRBV15 and TRBJ2-3; TRBD2 is a possible D gene (6 bases). Germline V gene lookup returns CDR1 LNHNV and CDR2 YYDKDF (reference sequence). With 4 bases removed from V and 1 base from J, the gap between germline ends came to 12 bases. This CDR3 has 15 amino acids. CDR3 nucleotide sequence: TGTGCCACCAGCACGACAGCGGGCGGCACAGATACGCAGTATTTT. Translation gives CATSTTAGGTDTQYF.

This chain uses TRBV10-3 with TRBJ2-7; D not certain. In germline, CDR1 is ENHRY, CDR2 SYGVKD. The length of the CDR3 is 13 residues. V lost 2 bases and J lost 3, with 8 bases in between. The CDR3 loop is CAISEGGNYEQYF. DNA for the CDR3: TGTGCCATCAGTGAGGGCGGTAACTACGAGCAGTACTTC.

In this sample, this clonotype turned up a few times. V is TRBV20-1 and J is TRBJ1-5; D is uncertain. Trimming stripped 0 bases from V and 7 bases from J, with 13 bases between. The CDR3 contains 14 residues. The germline V gene encodes CDR1 DFQATT and CDR2 SNEGSKA (reference sequence). The CDR3 nucleotides read TGCAGTGCTAGAGAGTTTTTGGAGCACCAGCCCCAGCATTTT. This encodes CSAREFLEHQPQHF.

The rearrangement joins TRBV4-3 to TRBJ2-1, with D possibly being TRBD2 (7 bases). The CDR3 has 16 amino acids. Germline assignment: CDR1 LGHNA and CDR2 YSLEER. The V end was cut by 5 bases, the J end by 2 bases, with 16 bases between. CDR3 in amino acids: CASSARGGGPYNEQFF. The CDR3 region has the DNA TGCGCCAGCAGCGCTCGGGGAGGGGGTCCCTACAATGAGCAGTTCTTC.

The genes are TRBV5-6 and TRBJ2-1; 9 positions match TRBD2. The V gene's germline CDR1 is SGHDT and CDR2 YYEEEE. V lost 4 bases, J lost 4 bases, and 6 bases stayed unmatched. The CDR3 is 15 amino acids. CDR3 residues: CASSQGLARYNEQFF. For the CDR3, the DNA is TGTGCCAGCAGCCAAGGACTAGCGCGATACAATGAGCAGTTCTTC.

The chain has TRBV5-6 and TRBJ2-1; D not certain. CDR3 size: 16 residues. CDR1 and CDR2 (germline): SGHDT, YYEEEE. V was trimmed by 0 bases and J by 0 bases, leaving 10 bases between them. CDR3 nucleotide sequence: TGTGCCAGCAGCTTGGCCGCCCTCACCTCCTACAATGAGCAGTTCTTC. This encodes CASSLAALTSYNEQFF.

This clonotype was recorded a few times. V and J are TRBV5-5 and TRBJ2-1, with D possibly called TRBD1 or TRBD2 (5 bases each). Trimming took off 1 base at V and 4 bases at J, with 12 bases between the two ends. CDR1 is SGHKS, CDR2 YYEKEE, per germline (reference sequence). The CDR3 sequence is 15 residues long. The CDR3 DNA reads TGTGCCAGCAGCTTGTTAGGGACGGTATACAATGAGCAGTTCTTC. Its translation is CASSLLGTVYNEQFF.